The next 26 T cell receptor beta chains were all read from a single sample in a study of shared clonotypes between healthy human individuals. Profiled with immunoSEQ multiplex PCR; TCRdb holds only in-frame clones, not every one. This sample has fewer than 2.5 million clones; approximately 93% occur once, and the top ten carry 0.36%. The sample was naive CD4+ T cells from PBMCs. Subset indicated: CD45RA+ positively selected. All receptors come from a man aged 18 to 30 in good health. Some clones in this sample may be carry-over from other donors' samples.

The rearrangement joins TRBV11-3 to TRBJ2-2; either TRBD1 or TRBD2 may supply D (5 bases each). The CDR3 length is 15 residues. Per the germline V gene, CDR1 is SGHNT and CDR2 is YENEEA. V lost 6 bases to trimming and J lost 4 bases, with 15 bases between them. CDR3 sequence reads: CASSPRGVGTGELFF. The CDR3 DNA reads TGTGCCAGCAGTCCCCGGGGCGTCGGCACCGGGGAGCTGTTTTTT.

The rearrangement links TRBV5-4 to TRBJ1-4; the D is unclear. Trimming took off 4 bases at V and 8 bases at J, with 18 bases between the two ends. The CDR3 totals 15 residues. From germline, CDR1 is SGHNT and CDR2 YYREEE (reference sequence). The CDR3 DNA reads TGTGCCAGCAGCCGTAGTTGGAATGGTGACGAAAAACTGTTTTTT. It is translated as CASSRSWNGDEKLFF.

The CDR3 DNA is TGTGCCAGCAGTTCCCGCCGGGACATCAGCACAGATACGCAGTATTTT. Its translation is CASSSRRDISTDTQYF. J is TRBJ2-3 and V is TRBV6-5; possibly TRBD1 for D (6 bases). The germline V and J ends were trimmed by 4 bases and 0 bases, with 14 bases remaining between them. Germline V CDR1 and CDR2: MNHEY, SVGAGI. The CDR3 spans 16 residues.

The rearrangement uses TRBV27 and TRBJ2-2; maybe TRBD2 (5 bases). The CDR3 is 13 residues long. V gave up 6 bases and J gave up 0 bases, with 5 bases separating them. Germline V gene sequence: CDR1 MNHEY, CDR2 SMNVEV (reference sequence). The CDR3 spells CASREANTGELFF. CDR3 bases: TGTGCCAGCAGGGAGGCGAACACCGGGGAGCTGTTTTTT.

V usage is TRBV27 and J usage is TRBJ1-4, with D unclear. Looked up from germline, CDR1 is MNHEY and CDR2 is SMNVEV (reference sequence). The CDR3 extends over 16 amino acids. The V end was cut by 2 bases, the J end by 1 base, with 11 bases between. CDR3 sequence reads: CASSLLGAGTNEKLFF. The DNA for the CDR3 is TGTGCCAGCAGTTTACTGGGCGCGGGAACTAATGAAAAACTGTTTTTT.

CDR3 DNA sequence: TGCGGCTCCGGCCCCACCGAGGGGGAGACCCAGTACTTC. This codes for CGSGPTEGETQYF. V and J are TRBV29-1 and TRBJ2-5; D assignment may be TRBD1 or TRBD2 (5 bases each). The V gene's germline CDR1 is SQVTM and CDR2 ANQGSEA. The CDR3 runs to 13 residues.

This clone was seen just once. The chain is built from TRBV28 and TRBJ1-5; D is unresolved. The germline CDR1 and CDR2 sequences are MDHEN and SYDVKM. Between the trimmed V and J ends, which lost 2 bases and 7 bases, there was a span of 12 bases. The CDR3 contains 14 residues. The chain's CDR3 is CASSLGTAWQPQHF. The CDR3 DNA reads as TGTGCCAGCAGTTTAGGCACGGCGTGGCAGCCCCAGCATTTT.

The table lists this clone with a few counts. V is TRBV6-5 and J is TRBJ1-2, with 9 bases matching TRBD1. V was clipped by 6 bases and J by 8 bases; unmatched bases: 7. CDR1 MNHEY and CDR2 SVGAGI come from the germline V gene. This CDR3 contains 13 residues. CDR3 bases: TGTGCCAGCAGATCACAGGGGGCGCGCGGCTACACCTTC. It codes for CASRSQGARGYTF.

The rearrangement joins TRBV12-1 to TRBJ2-7; TRBD2 reflects the table's D call only, with no check against the DNA. TRBV12-1 is a pseudogene segment. The CDR3 is 16 amino acids. CDR3 protein: CASSHKIAGGPKEQYF. In DNA form, the CDR3 reads TGTGCCAGCAGCCATAAGATAGCGGGAGGTCCTAAAGAGCAGTACTTC.

V usage is TRBV7-2 and J usage is TRBJ1-1; no clear D. V was pared by 1 base and J by 5 bases, with 8 bases between. This CDR3 contains 13 residues. The germline V gene has CDR1 SGHTA and CDR2 FQGNSA. CDR3 protein: CASSLVRATEAFF. In DNA form, the CDR3 reads TGTGCCAGCAGCTTAGTCCGGGCGACTGAAGCTTTCTTT.

This chain links TRBV5-1 with TRBJ1-1; TRBD1 aligns across 7 bases. CDR1 and CDR2 from the germline V gene are SGHRS and YFSETQ. This CDR3 has 16 amino acids. The V and J ends lost 3 bases and 4 bases, in that order; junction bases with no gene match: 12. Here the CDR3 reads CASSSQGKGVGTEAFF. CDR3 in DNA: TGCGCCAGCAGCTCACAGGGGAAGGGGGTTGGCACTGAAGCTTTCTTT.

The rearrangement joins TRBV19 to TRBJ1-4; D is ambiguous. Trimming pared 5 bases from V and 4 bases from J, leaving 5 bases between. The germline V gene has CDR1 LNHDA and CDR2 SQIVND (reference sequence). This CDR3 spans 12 amino acids. This CDR3 reads CASSFFNEKLFF. The CDR3 bases are TGTGCCAGTAGTTTCTTTAATGAAAAACTGTTTTTT.

The chain uses TRBV6-1 and TRBJ1-1; unclear D gene. V was pared by 3 bases and J by 1 base, with 18 bases between. Looked up from germline, CDR1 is MNHNS and CDR2 is SASEGT. The CDR3 totals 17 residues. CDR3 protein: CASSDPRLWRPNTEAFF. In DNA, the CDR3 is TGTGCCAGCAGTGACCCTCGTCTTTGGAGACCGAACACTGAAGCTTTCTTT.

This chain links TRBV27 with TRBJ2-7; D perhaps matches TRBD2 (6 bases). There are 14 residues in the CDR3. Looked up from germline, CDR1 is MNHEY and CDR2 is SMNVEV (reference sequence). V lost 2 bases and J lost 1, with 9 bases in between. The CDR3 region is CASSLAGKSYEQYF. In nucleotides, the CDR3 is TGTGCCAGCAGTTTAGCGGGAAAGTCCTACGAGCAGTACTTC.

This rearrangement joins TRBV14 to TRBJ1-3; D gene ambiguous. Germline CDR1 SGHDN, CDR2 FVKESK. V lost 4 bases and J lost 2, with 15 bases in between. The CDR3 is 16 residues long. The CDR3 sequence: CASSLYLVRAGNTIYF. CDR3 bases: TGTGCCAGCAGCCTGTACCTGGTCCGGGCTGGAAACACCATATATTTT. Variable domain in full (rest from reference TRBV14 and TRBJ1-3): EAGVTQFPSHSVIEKGQTVTLRCDPISGHDNLYWYRRVMGKEIKFLLHFVKESKQDESGMPNNRFLAERTGGTYSTLKVQPAELEDSGVYFCASSLYLVRAGNTIYFGEGSWLTVV.

For this clone: This CDR3 is also generated by other DNA sequences in the sample. This chain uses TRBV6-5 with TRBJ2-1; D tentatively fits TRBD1 or TRBD2 (5 bases each). CDR3 length: 15 residues. Trimming removed 0 bases from V and 7 bases from J, with 13 bases in between. From germline, CDR1 is MNHEY and CDR2 SVGAGI. DNA of the CDR3: TGTGCCAGCAGTTACTCGAGCGGCAGGGCGAATGAGCAGTTCTTC. It encodes CASSYSSGRANEQFF.

The chain uses TRBV4-2 and TRBJ2-7; 12 nucleotides line up with TRBD2. Per the germline V gene, CDR1 is LGHNA and CDR2 is YNFKEQ. V shed 3 bases and J 4 bases; nucleotides not matched to a gene: 16. The CDR3 covers 19 residues. The CDR3 spells CASSQVGLAGIGLPYEQYF. The CDR3, as DNA: TGTGCCAGCAGCCAGGTGGGACTAGCGGGTATAGGTCTCCCTTACGAGCAGTACTTC.

V usage is TRBV2 and J usage is TRBJ1-2; D is uncertain. Germline V gives CDR1 SNHLY, CDR2 FYNNEI. Deletions cut 0 bases from V and 10 bases from J, with 9 bases between. The CDR3 extends over 12 amino acids. The DNA of the CDR3 is TGTGCCAGCAGTGAAGCGCCTAAGGCCTACACCTTC. The encoded protein is CASSEAPKAYTF.

The V gene is TRBV5-1, the J gene TRBJ1-4; 7 nucleotides align to TRBD1. This CDR3 has 22 residues. Germline V gene sequence: CDR1 SGHRS, CDR2 YFSETQ. With V trimmed by 0 bases and J by 0 bases, 20 bases remained unmatched. The CDR3 loop is CASSLDWDRKPLTTSTNEKLFF. The DNA for the CDR3 is TGCGCCAGCAGCTTGGACTGGGACAGAAAACCACTGACGACTTCAACTAATGAAAAACTGTTTTTT.

V and J are TRBV27 and TRBJ2-1; D not resolved. Trimming took off 0 bases at V and 5 bases at J, with 26 bases between the two ends. Looked up from germline, CDR1 is MNHEY and CDR2 is SMNVEV (reference sequence). The CDR3 is 20 residues long. CDR3 region: CASSLSGLSISMGYNNEQFF. CDR3 sequence (DNA): TGTGCCAGCAGTTTATCGGGTTTGTCAATTTCTATGGGGTACAACAATGAGCAGTTCTTC.

J is TRBJ1-1 and V is TRBV20-1, with D hard to call. V lost 3 bases, J lost 5 bases, and 4 bases lay in between. The CDR3 has 10 residues. The V gene's germline CDR1 is DFQATT and CDR2 SNEGSKA (reference sequence). The CDR3 here is CSASWTEAFF. As DNA, the CDR3 is TGCAGTGCTAGTTGGACTGAAGCTTTCTTT.

V gene TRBV7-3 combines with J gene TRBJ2-6; TRBD1 might be the D (6 bases). Trimming shortened V by 1 base and J by 4 bases, and 8 bases separated the two germline ends. There are 15 residues in the CDR3. Germline CDR1 SGHTA, CDR2 FQGTGA. The CDR3 region has the DNA TGTGCCAGCAGCTTAATGGGGGCCGGGGCCAACGTCCTGACTTTC. It is translated as CASSLMGAGANVLTF.

The CDR3 bases are TGTGCCAGCAGCCTAAGTGAGAGCACAGATACGCAGTATTTT. This gives the protein CASSLSESTDTQYF. The rearrangement joins TRBV7-9 to TRBJ2-3; unclear D gene. The CDR3 runs 14 residues. Trimming left V 5 bases short and J 0 bases short, with 9 bases between. Germline V gene data show CDR1 as SEHNR and CDR2 as FQNEAQ (reference sequence). Looking up the rest from reference TRBV7-9 and TRBJ2-3 gives the full variable domain: DTGVSQNPRHKITKRGQNVTFRCDPISEHNRLYWYRQTLGQGPEFLTYFQNEAQLEKSRLLSDRFSAERPKGSFSTLEIQRTEQGDSAMYLCASSLSESTDTQYFGPGTRLTVL.

The rearrangement links TRBV7-9 to TRBJ2-3; D may be TRBD2 (6 bases). The CDR3 length is 14 residues. Trimming pared 3 bases from V and 4 bases from J, leaving 11 bases between. The germline CDR1 and CDR2 sequences are SEHNR and FQNEAQ (reference sequence). CDR3 coding DNA: TGTGCCAGCAGCTTTAGCGGAGGTGCAGATACGCAGTATTTT. Its protein product is CASSFSGGADTQYF.

The chain recombines TRBV5-5 with TRBJ1-1; 7 bases align to TRBD1. After removal of 6 bases from V and 4 bases from J, the junction contained 12 bases not matched to a gene. CDR1 and CDR2 from the germline V gene are SGHKS and YYEKEE (reference sequence). The CDR3 is made up of 15 amino acids. Here the CDR3 reads CASTRDSHRGTEAFF. For the CDR3, the DNA is TGTGCCAGCACCCGGGACAGCCACCGGGGCACTGAAGCTTTCTTT.

The J gene is TRBJ2-1, the V gene TRBV30; 8 nucleotides agree with TRBD1. The CDR3 contains 14 residues. CDR1 is GTSNPN and CDR2 is SVGIG in the germline V gene (reference sequence). Losses at the gene ends were 0 bases for V and 7 bases for J; bases not matched to a gene: 5. The CDR3 bases are TGTGCCTGGAGTGTACTCCAGGGGGCGAATGAGCAGTTCTTC. It translates to CAWSVLQGANEQFF.